These 11 T cell receptor beta chains were sequenced from one sample in a study of T-cell memory formation after mild COVID-19. A single record per CDR3 protein comes from TCRdb applying MiXCR to the 5' RACE reads. Among roughly 310,000 distinct CDR3 sequences listed, 15% to 20% were seen once. The sequenced sample was PBMCs or a T cell subset sorted from them (not recorded which). These receptors came from a man aged 18 to 29 who had mild COVID-19 (a few samples of this study predate the infection). Cell type and time point are not known.

This chain uses TRBV5-1 with TRBJ2-5, with D maybe TRBD2 (6 bases). Germline assignment: CDR1 SGHRS and CDR2 YFSETQ. The CDR3 consists of 14 residues. V was cut by 4 bases and J by 5 bases, with 15 bases left in between. The CDR3 nucleotides are TGCGCCAGCAGCGGCGGGACGTTCGGGGAGACCCAGTACTTC. Amino acids: CASSGGTFGETQYF.

V is TRBV4-3 and J is TRBJ2-7; the D gene is possibly TRBD2 (6 bases). The CDR3 is 18 amino acids. Trimming removed 0 bases at V and 0 bases at J, with 18 bases between. Germline V gene lookup returns CDR1 LGHNA and CDR2 YSLEER. The CDR3 DNA sequence: TGCGCCAGCAGCCAAGAAGCCCCGGGACTGAGGGGCTCCTACGAGCAGTACTTC. This encodes CASSQEAPGLRGSYEQYF.

The sample holds a few counts of this clonotype. The chain combines TRBV12-5 with TRBJ2-3, with TRBD1 matching 9 bases. The CDR3 runs 15 residues. The V gene end was trimmed by 1 base and the J gene end by 2 bases; junction bases not matched to a gene: 1. Germline V gene data show CDR1 as LGHNT and CDR2 as FRNRAP. CDR3 amino acids: CASGLGTGDTDTQYF. CDR3 nucleotides: TGTGCTAGTGGTTTGGGGACAGGGGACACAGATACGCAGTATTTT. Together with reference TRBV12-5 and TRBJ2-3, the CDR3 gives the full variable domain: DARVTQTPRHKVTEMGQEVTMRCQPILGHNTVFWYRQTMMQGLELLAYFRNRAPLDDSGMPKDRFSAEMPDATLATLKIQPSEPRDSAVYFCASGLGTGDTDTQYFGPGTRLTVL.

The chain employs TRBV12-3 or TRBV12-4 and TRBJ1-2; D gene uncertain. Trimming shortened V by 3 bases and J by 5 bases, and 7 bases separated the two germline ends. This CDR3 has 12 residues. The CDR3 DNA reads TGTGCCAGCAGTTTGGAGCTATATGGCTACACCTTC. This gives the protein CASSLELYGYTF.

This clonotype was counted a few times. The CDR3 here is CASSPSVGELFF. The CDR3 DNA reads as TGTGCCAGCAGCCCGAGCGTCGGGGAGCTGTTTTTT. This sequence joins TRBV7-9 and TRBJ2-2, with unresolved D. Trimming took 5 bases from V and 7 from J, leaving 8 bases between them. The CDR3 length is 12 residues. Germline lookup yields CDR1 SEHNR and CDR2 FQNEAQ (reference sequence).

This clonotype was seen a handful of times. The chain links TRBV9 to TRBJ1-3; D is unresolved. The CDR3 extends over 14 amino acids. The V end lost 3 bases, the J end lost 2 bases, and 9 bases lay between the germline ends. Germline CDR1 and CDR2: SGDLS and YYNGEE. CDR3 in DNA: TGTGCCAGCAGCGAGAGGACGGCTGGAAACACCATATATTTT. The encoded protein is CASSERTAGNTIYF.

J is TRBJ1-6 and V is TRBV7-2; no definite D call. The CDR3 length is 15 residues. V gave up 2 bases and J gave up 3 bases, with 8 bases separating them. From germline, CDR1 is SGHTA and CDR2 FQGNSA. The CDR3 protein is CASSLQRLYNSPLHF. The CDR3 DNA is TGTGCCAGCAGCTTACAACGGCTCTATAATTCACCCCTCCACTTT.

The J gene is TRBJ1-1, the V gene TRBV7-2; D is perhaps TRBD1 (6 bases). This CDR3 has 16 residues. Between the trimmed V and J ends, which lost 5 bases and 4 bases, there was a span of 20 bases. Germline CDR1 reads SGHTA; CDR2 reads FQGNSA. CDR3 DNA: TGTGCCAGCAGCCGGATTGGGGTCGGGGGCCCCACTGAAGCTTTCTTT. Translation gives CASSRIGVGGPTEAFF.

This clonotype has just a few counts. This chain links TRBV7-2 with TRBJ2-1; 9 bases fit TRBD1. This CDR3 region has 15 residues. Germline loops: CDR1 SGHTA, CDR2 FQGNSA. Unmatched junction bases numbered 6, after V lost 1 base and J lost 8 bases. CDR3 loop: CASSLGLTGGHEQFF. CDR3 nucleotides: TGTGCCAGCAGCTTAGGGTTAACAGGGGGCCATGAGCAGTTCTTC.

This chain uses TRBV25-1 with TRBJ2-7; D perhaps matches TRBD1 (6 bases). The CDR3 length is 14 residues. Trimming cost V 6 bases and J 4 bases, with 16 bases left between them. Germline V gene lookup returns CDR1 MGHDK and CDR2 SYGVNS. For the CDR3, the DNA is TGTGCCAGCAGCCATGGGTTGGGGGCGTACGAGCAGTACTTC. Translation gives CASSHGLGAYEQYF.

This chain joins TRBV5-1 and TRBJ2-5; 9 nucleotides align to TRBD1. Looked up from germline, CDR1 is SGHRS and CDR2 is YFSETQ. The V gene end was trimmed by 4 bases and the J gene end by 5 bases; junction bases not matched to a gene: 12. This CDR3 spans 16 amino acids. This CDR3 is CASSPIEDRGRETQYF. The CDR3, as DNA: TGCGCCAGCAGCCCAATAGAGGACAGGGGCCGTGAGACCCAGTACTTC. The full variable domain, its missing parts supplied by reference TRBV5-1 and TRBJ2-5, is KAGVTQTPRYLIKTRGQQVTLSCSPISGHRSVSWYQQTPGQGLQFLFEYFSETQRNKGNFPGRFSGRQFSNSRSEMNVSTLELGDSALYLCASSPIEDRGRETQYFGPGTRLLVL.